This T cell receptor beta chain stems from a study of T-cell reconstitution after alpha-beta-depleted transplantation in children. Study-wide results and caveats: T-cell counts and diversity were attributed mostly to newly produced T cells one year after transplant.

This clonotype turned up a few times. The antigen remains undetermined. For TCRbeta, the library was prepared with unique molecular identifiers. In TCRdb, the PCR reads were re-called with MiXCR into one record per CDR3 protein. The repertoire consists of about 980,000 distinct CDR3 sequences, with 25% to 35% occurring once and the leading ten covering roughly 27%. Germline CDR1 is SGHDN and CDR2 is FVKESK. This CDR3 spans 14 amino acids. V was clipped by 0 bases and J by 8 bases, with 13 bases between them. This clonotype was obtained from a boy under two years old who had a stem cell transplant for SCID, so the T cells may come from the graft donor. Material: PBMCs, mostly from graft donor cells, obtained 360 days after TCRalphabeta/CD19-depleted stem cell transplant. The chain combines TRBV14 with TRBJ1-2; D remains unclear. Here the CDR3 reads CASSQDTRSEGYTF. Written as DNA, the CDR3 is TGTGCCAGCAGCCAAGATACTCGATCCGAGGGCTACACCTTC. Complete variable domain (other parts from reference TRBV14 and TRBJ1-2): EAGVTQFPSHSVIEKGQTVTLRCDPISGHDNLYWYRRVMGKEIKFLLHFVKESKQDESGMPNNRFLAERTGGTYSTLKVQPAELEDSGVYFCASSQDTRSEGYTFGSGTRLTVV.